A selection of T cell receptor beta chains follows, all from one sample in a study of cytomegalovirus exposure and HLA in healthy donors. Sequenced by immunoSEQ multiplex PCR; TCRdb stores in-frame clones only, minus some. In the table there are roughly 330,000 clones, 87% of which are singletons. Source material: PBMCs. Receptors were obtained from a woman in her 30s in good health and CMV-seropositive. Each CDR3 is given without its conserved first and last residue. A D gene is named only where the DNA matches it firmly.

TRBV28	TRBJ2-3	-	ASSLFLGTDTQY
TRBV7-2	TRBJ1-5	-	ASSPGGNQPQH
TRBV7-2	TRBJ2-1	TRBD1	ASSGTVYNEQF
TRBV7-9	TRBJ2-5	-	ASSAHPSMGLLETQY
TRBV15	TRBJ1-2	-	ATAGYRDGYT
TRBV9	TRBJ1-1	TRBD1	ASSGEDRGRREAF
TRBV29-1	TRBJ2-5	-	SVAFVGQETQY
TRBV25-1	TRBJ2-1	TRBD1	ASSGPGTGPYNEQF
TRBV20-1	TRBJ2-4	-	SARDEHIQY
TRBV29-1	TRBJ2-1	TRBD2	SVEGASGGQDEQF
TRBV6-5	TRBJ1-1	TRBD1	ASSSRDRGNTEAF
TRBV2	TRBJ1-1	-	ASNTDGYTEAF
TRBV4-3	TRBJ1-5	TRBD1	ASSQDIQGATGNQPQH
TRBV7-3	TRBJ2-2	-	ASSLTSLNTGELF
TRBV5-1	TRBJ1-2	-	ASSPRQGTYGYT
TRBV9	TRBJ1-2	-	ASSAYRGYT